What follows is one T cell receptor beta chain and its context. Trimming took 4 bases from V and 6 from J, leaving 9 bases between them. The CDR3 spans 12 residues. This record belongs to a study of response to subunit inactivated influenza vaccine. In TCRdb, the RT-PCR reads were re-called with MiXCR into one record per CDR3 protein. The table has about 700,000 distinct CDR3 sequences, approximately 15% seen once. The chain joins TRBV12-3 or TRBV12-4 to TRBJ1-1, with D possibly being TRBD1 (6 bases). The source is a middle-aged man who received an inactivated influenza vaccine. The sample here was PBMCs from blood, taken approximately 15 days before vaccination. CDR3 region: CASSSGDPEAFF. For the CDR3, the DNA is TGTGCCAGCAGTTCAGGGGACCCTGAAGCTTTCTTT.